This T cell receptor beta chain was sequenced in a study of cytomegalovirus exposure and HLA in healthy donors. Findings and caveats of the study: A later examination showed that TCR association rates differed by HLA locus, with DRB1 most and HLA-C fewest. Sequencing had likely introduced a cluster of highly shared sequence variants as an artifact.

The CDR3 length is 17 residues. The V segment lost 5 bases and the J segment 0 bases; nucleotides outside the gene matches: 11. Germline CDR1 is SGHTA and CDR2 is FQGNSA. The PCR contained 60 Vbeta and 13 Jbeta primers. Clones were read by immunoSEQ multiplex PCR, and TCRdb kept only the in-frame ones, dropping some. The sample has about 130,000 clones; over 60% are singletons. As concerns this clone: What it binds is not known.

Material: PBMCs. The J gene is TRBJ1-1, the V gene TRBV7-2, with 8 bases matching TRBD1. This sequence originates from a man aged 40-50 years in good health and CMV-seronegative. The CDR3 spells CASSDFQGASMNTEAFF. In DNA form, the CDR3 reads TGTGCCAGCAGCGATTTTCAGGGGGCGTCGATGAACACTGAAGCTTTCTTT. The full variable domain, in which reference TRBV7-2 and TRBJ1-1 provide the parts outside the CDR3, is GAGVSQSPSNKVTEKGKDVELRCDPISGHTALYWYRQSLGQGLEFLIYFQGNSAPDKSGLPSDRFSAERTGGSVSTLTIQRTQQEDSAVYLCASSDFQGASMNTEAFFGQGTRLTVV.